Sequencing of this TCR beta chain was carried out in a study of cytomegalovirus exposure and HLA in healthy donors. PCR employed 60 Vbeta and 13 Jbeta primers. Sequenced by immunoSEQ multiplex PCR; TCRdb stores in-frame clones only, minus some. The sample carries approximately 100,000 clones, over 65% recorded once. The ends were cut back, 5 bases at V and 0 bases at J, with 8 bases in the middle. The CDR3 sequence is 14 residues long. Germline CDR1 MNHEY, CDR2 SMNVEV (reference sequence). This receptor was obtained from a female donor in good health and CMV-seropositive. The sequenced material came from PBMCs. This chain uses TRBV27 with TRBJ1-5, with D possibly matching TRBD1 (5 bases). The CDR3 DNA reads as TGTGCCAGCAGTCCAGACAGTAGCAATCAGCCCCAGCATTTT. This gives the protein CASSPDSSNQPQHF.